This entry describes one T cell receptor beta chain. What it recognizes is unknown. The data were taken from a study of shared clonotypes between healthy human individuals. The germline V gene encodes CDR1 MNHEY and CDR2 SMNVEV (reference sequence). CDR3 length: 11 amino acids. V was clipped by 10 bases and J by 5 bases, with 12 bases between them. Study-level points and caveats: Estimated clonotype richness was generally higher in naive than memory subsets.

The deep-level immunoSEQ assay was used. The data were produced by immunoSEQ multiplex PCR, yet TCRdb's version contains in-frame clones alone and is incomplete. The data hold around 1.4 million clones, with approximately 98.5% observed a single time. This sequence originates from a man aged 30-40 years in good health. The sample comprised naive CD4+ T cells sorted from blood. Subset meaning: CD45RA+ positively selected. This chain connects TRBV27 to TRBJ2-7, with D unclear. The CDR3 sequence is CATTWLDEQYF. The CDR3, as DNA: TGTGCCACTACATGGCTAGACGAGCAGTACTTC.